This TCR beta chain is drawn from a study of human T cells and chemical hapten exposure. This clonotype has a handful of counts. Specified time point: patch test 1, 2 weeks after DPC sensitization. Treatment meaning: therapeutic diphenylcyclopropenone sensitization with weekly scalp DPC. Each CDR3 protein is one row after TCRdb ran MiXCR on the RACE reads. This table holds some 82,000 distinct CDR3 sequences, about 11% found once. V was cut by 0 bases and J by 16 bases, with 10 bases left in between. The CDR3 consists of 11 residues. The chain links TRBV12-3 or TRBV12-4 to TRBJ2-1; perhaps TRBD2 as D (5 bases). The sample here was whole blood, taken in connection with sensitization to the hapten diphenylcyclopropenone (DPC). The receptor was derived from a woman aged 45-65 years with alopecia areata. Some clones in this sample may be carry-over from other donors' samples. This CDR3 reads CASSLATRVFF. DNA of the CDR3: TGTGCCAGCAGTTTAGCGACGAGGGTCTTCTTC.